The rows below give T cell receptor beta chains drawn from one sample of a study of cytotoxic CD8 clonotypes in ibrutinib-treated CLL. Sequenced by immunoSEQ multiplex PCR; TCRdb stores in-frame clones only, minus some. The data show 150,000 to 200,000 clones, with approximately 90% seen just once and 3% to 3.5% held by the top ten. The sample consisted of PBMCs, taken at disease progression, from a patient treated with ibrutinib. Every receptor here comes from a human donor with chronic lymphocytic leukemia. Each CDR3 is given with its conserved first and last residue. The D gene is left open where the match is weak. Clone size is given for some rows only: seen once, a few or many times, or a class if the clone is expanded.

J gene: TRBJ2-5; clone size: .; V gene: TRBV29-1; D gene: TRBD2; CDR3 protein: CSAITSGGFQETQYF; CDR3 DNA: TGCAGCGCAATTACTAGCGGGGGATTCCAAGAGACCCAGTACTTC
J gene: TRBJ1-1; clone size: .; V gene: TRBV19; D gene: TRBD1; CDR3 protein: CASSHRGSDTEAFF; CDR3 DNA: TGTGCCAGTAGTCACAGGGGGTCTGACACTGAAGCTTTCTTT
J gene: TRBJ2-1; clone size: .; V gene: TRBV5-1; D gene: TRBD2; CDR3 protein: CASSLGSSGAYNEQFF; CDR3 DNA: TGCGCCAGCAGCTTGGGATCTAGCGGGGCGTACAATGAGCAGTTCTTC
J gene: TRBJ2-1; clone size: .; V gene: TRBV19; D gene: TRBD2; CDR3 protein: CASRVAGGREQFF; CDR3 DNA: TGTGCCAGTAGAGTAGCGGGAGGTCGGGAGCAGTTCTTC
J gene: TRBJ1-2; clone size: .; V gene: TRBV28; D gene: TRBD1; CDR3 protein: CASRMTGRLYGYTF; CDR3 DNA: TGTGCCAGCAGGATGACAGGGAGGCTCTATGGCTACACCTTC
J gene: TRBJ1-3; clone size: .; V gene: TRBV28; D gene: TRBD1; CDR3 protein: CASSSTGVGGNTIYF; CDR3 DNA: TGTGCCAGCAGTTCGACAGGGGTGGGTGGAAACACCATATATTTT
J gene: TRBJ2-1; clone size: .; V gene: TRBV21-1; D gene: .; CDR3 protein: CASSKAGVASGLYNEQFF; CDR3 DNA: TGTGCCAGCAGCAAAGCAGGTGTGGCTAGCGGACTTTACAATGAGCAGTTCTTC
J gene: TRBJ1-5; clone size: .; V gene: TRBV6-1; D gene: .; CDR3 protein: CASSDQGTSNQPQHF; CDR3 DNA: TGTGCCAGCAGTGACCAGGGAACGAGTAATCAGCCCCAGCATTTT
J gene: TRBJ2-3; clone size: .; V gene: TRBV9; D gene: .; CDR3 protein: CASSVEGRDTYTDTQYF; CDR3 DNA: TGTGCCAGCAGCGTAGAGGGACGGGACACTTACACAGATACGCAGTATTTT
J gene: TRBJ2-7; clone size: .; V gene: TRBV10-1; D gene: .; CDR3 protein: CASSESGRSWLHEQYF; CDR3 DNA: TGCGCCAGCAGTGAGTCGGGACGGAGCTGGCTACACGAGCAGTACTTC
J gene: TRBJ2-7; clone size: few; V gene: TRBV28; D gene: .; CDR3 protein: CASGRTGIYEQYF; CDR3 DNA: TGTGCCAGCGGGAGAACAGGGATTTACGAGCAGTACTTC
J gene: TRBJ1-1; clone size: .; V gene: TRBV7-3; D gene: .; CDR3 protein: CASSSGGKNTEAFF; CDR3 DNA: TGTGCCAGCAGCTCGGGCGGAAAGAACACTGAAGCTTTCTTT
J gene: TRBJ1-2; clone size: .; V gene: TRBV28; D gene: TRBD1; CDR3 protein: CASNESGTGTYGYTF; CDR3 DNA: TGTGCCAGCAACGAATCCGGGACAGGGACCTATGGCTACACCTTC
J gene: TRBJ1-2; clone size: .; V gene: TRBV6-5; D gene: TRBD1; CDR3 protein: CASSSWTGGNYGYTF; CDR3 DNA: TGTGCCAGCAGTTCGTGGACAGGTGGCAACTATGGCTACACCTTC
J gene: TRBJ1-2; clone size: few; V gene: TRBV28; D gene: .; CDR3 protein: CASSLGLIEPYGYTF; CDR3 DNA: TGTGCCAGCAGTTTGGGACTCATCGAACCCTATGGCTACACCTTC
J gene: TRBJ2-5; clone size: .; V gene: TRBV2; D gene: .; CDR3 protein: CASSETQFLLVETQYF; CDR3 DNA: TGTGCCAGCAGTGAAACCCAGTTTCTTTTGGTAGAGACCCAGTACTTC
J gene: TRBJ1-4; clone size: .; V gene: TRBV2; D gene: .; CDR3 protein: CASSQTRAELFF; CDR3 DNA: TGTGCCAGCAGTCAAACTAGGGCTGAACTGTTTTTT
J gene: TRBJ1-3; clone size: .; V gene: TRBV28; D gene: .; CDR3 protein: CASSPREPGNTIYF; CDR3 DNA: TGTGCCAGCAGTCCCAGGGAGCCCGGAAACACCATATATTTT
J gene: TRBJ2-7; clone size: once; V gene: TRBV2; D gene: .; CDR3 protein: CASSLDASANEQYF; CDR3 DNA: TGTGCCAGTTCTCTAGACGCGTCGGCTAACGAGCAGTACTTC
J gene: TRBJ1-1; clone size: .; V gene: TRBV28; D gene: TRBD1; CDR3 protein: CASDPRFRTGGNTEAFF; CDR3 DNA: TGTGCCAGCGATCCTAGGTTCAGAACAGGGGGGAACACTGAAGCTTTCTTT
J gene: TRBJ2-7; clone size: .; V gene: TRBV5-8; D gene: TRBD1; CDR3 protein: CASSFLGRIGQGSYEQYF; CDR3 DNA: TGTGCCAGCAGCTTCCTAGGCCGCATTGGACAGGGCTCCTACGAGCAGTACTTC
J gene: TRBJ2-1; clone size: .; V gene: TRBV6-1; D gene: .; CDR3 protein: CASSDPSGSPYNEQFF; CDR3 DNA: TGTGCCAGCAGTGACCCGTCAGGGTCCCCCTACAATGAGCAGTTCTTC
J gene: TRBJ2-3; clone size: .; V gene: TRBV11-3; D gene: TRBD2; CDR3 protein: CASSLGTSGGPTDTQYF; CDR3 DNA: TGTGCCAGCAGCTTAGGGACTAGCGGAGGTCCCACAGATACGCAGTATTTT
J gene: TRBJ1-1; clone size: .; V gene: TRBV19; D gene: .; CDR3 protein: CASSRNGGAWTEAFF; CDR3 DNA: TGTGCCAGTAGTCGAAACGGGGGGGCGTGGACTGAAGCTTTCTTT
J gene: TRBJ1-5; clone size: .; V gene: TRBV30; D gene: .; CDR3 protein: CAWSGPSTGNQPQHF; CDR3 DNA: TGTGCCTGGAGTGGCCCCTCTACGGGCAATCAGCCCCAGCATTTT
J gene: TRBJ2-7; clone size: .; V gene: TRBV28; D gene: .; CDR3 protein: CASSLGHYEQYF; CDR3 DNA: TGTGCCAGCAGTTTAGGTCACTACGAGCAGTACTTC
J gene: TRBJ2-2; clone size: .; V gene: TRBV14; D gene: .; CDR3 protein: CASSPPGAPEAGELFF; CDR3 DNA: TGTGCCAGCAGTCCCCCGGGGGCCCCTGAGGCCGGGGAGCTGTTTTTT
J gene: TRBJ2-5; clone size: few; V gene: TRBV6-6; D gene: TRBD2; CDR3 protein: CASRGDSGEETQYF; CDR3 DNA: TGTGCCAGCCGAGGAGATAGCGGGGAAGAGACCCAGTACTTC
J gene: TRBJ1-2; clone size: .; V gene: TRBV5-6; D gene: TRBD1; CDR3 protein: CASSPYTGTGESYTF; CDR3 DNA: TGTGCCAGCAGCCCCTATACCGGGACAGGGGAGAGCTACACCTTC
J gene: TRBJ2-7; clone size: .; V gene: TRBV27; D gene: .; CDR3 protein: CASRRYLRTEYEQYF; CDR3 DNA: TGTGCCAGCAGAAGATATTTACGGACAGAGTACGAGCAGTACTTC
J gene: TRBJ1-1; clone size: .; V gene: TRBV11-3; D gene: .; CDR3 protein: CASSLVAGVNTEAFF; CDR3 DNA: TGTGCCAGCAGCTTAGTAGCAGGGGTGAACACTGAAGCTTTCTTT
J gene: TRBJ1-4; clone size: .; V gene: TRBV19; D gene: TRBD1; CDR3 protein: CASSSQGAPDEKLFF; CDR3 DNA: TGTGCCAGTAGTTCACAGGGGGCGCCGGATGAAAAACTGTTTTTT
J gene: TRBJ2-5; clone size: .; V gene: TRBV7-9; D gene: TRBD1; CDR3 protein: CASSHPRTGQETQYF; CDR3 DNA: TGTGCCAGCAGCCATCCTCGGACAGGCCAAGAGACCCAGTACTTC
J gene: TRBJ2-7; clone size: once; V gene: TRBV30; D gene: .; CDR3 protein: CAWSGRNYEQYF; CDR3 DNA: TGTGCCTGGAGTGGGAGGAACTACGAGCAGTACTTC
J gene: TRBJ2-1; clone size: .; V gene: TRBV6-5; D gene: TRBD1; CDR3 protein: CASSYSTGVLGNEQFF; CDR3 DNA: TGTGCCAGCAGTTACTCGACAGGGGTATTGGGCAATGAGCAGTTCTTC
J gene: TRBJ1-1; clone size: .; V gene: TRBV5-1; D gene: TRBD1; CDR3 protein: CASSWSGQLNTEAFF; CDR3 DNA: TGCGCCAGCAGCTGGTCGGGACAGCTGAACACTGAAGCTTTCTTT
J gene: TRBJ2-7; clone size: .; V gene: TRBV19; D gene: .; CDR3 protein: CASSMTGIEQYF; CDR3 DNA: TGTGCCAGTAGTATGACAGGCATCGAGCAGTACTTC
J gene: TRBJ2-3; clone size: .; V gene: TRBV7-2; D gene: TRBD2; CDR3 protein: CASSWTTSGSTDTQYF; CDR3 DNA: TGTGCCAGCAGCTGGACGACTAGCGGAAGCACAGATACGCAGTATTTT
J gene: TRBJ1-2; clone size: .; V gene: TRBV19; D gene: .; CDR3 protein: CASNTIQGSHYGYTF; CDR3 DNA: TGTGCCAGTAATACAATACAGGGTTCACACTATGGCTACACCTTC
J gene: TRBJ2-7; clone size: .; V gene: TRBV5-1; D gene: .; CDR3 protein: CASSLVVGSYEQYF; CDR3 DNA: TGCGCCAGCAGCTTGGTTGTTGGGTCCTACGAGCAGTACTTC
J gene: TRBJ2-1; clone size: .; V gene: TRBV7-2; D gene: TRBD2; CDR3 protein: CASSSVGTSGYNEQFF; CDR3 DNA: TGTGCCAGCAGCTCGGTTGGGACTAGCGGATACAATGAGCAGTTCTTC
J gene: TRBJ1-2; clone size: .; V gene: TRBV27; D gene: .; CDR3 protein: CASSLPQLKVRYGYTF; CDR3 DNA: TGTGCCAGCAGTTTACCCCAGTTGAAAGTCCGCTATGGCTACACCTTC
J gene: TRBJ2-6; clone size: once; V gene: TRBV7-3; D gene: TRBD1; CDR3 protein: CASSATGDGANVLTF; CDR3 DNA: TGTGCCAGCAGCGCCACAGGGGATGGGGCCAACGTCCTGACTTTC